This TCR beta chain emerged from a study of blood T cell repertoires in COVID-19. The participants were between roughly 18 and 100 years old and came from 24 US areas. Categorization into cohorts depended on clinical history that participants reported. Up to 2 weeks before entering the study, exposed participants had met a COVID-19 case. Original handling: Reference gene primer amplification in the assay estimated nucleated cell counts. The table came from immunoSEQ multiplex PCR; TCRdb's copy has only in-frame clones and leaves some out. The DNA gave D and trimming, while V, J and clone size come from that table. The sample shows 200,000 to 300,000 clones, about four fifths of them seen only once. The V segment lost 6 bases and the J segment 8 bases; nucleotides outside the gene matches: 11. This CDR3 region has 15 residues. Germline V gives CDR1 LGHNA, CDR2 YSLEER.

V is TRBV4-3 and J is TRBJ2-1, with 9 positions matching TRBD2. Sample: PBMCs or T cells enriched from blood (not recorded which). This receptor was identified in a woman between 35 and 50 years old who had been exposed to COVID-19. CDR3 sequence reads: CASRPSAGGVDEQFF. The CDR3 DNA sequence: TGCGCCAGCAGGCCGTCAGCGGGGGGAGTGGATGAGCAGTTCTTC.